The 27 T cell receptor beta chains below were found in one sample sequenced in a study of vaccination and CD4 T cells after COVID-19. The assay that was used to sequence DNA from cultured CD4+ T cells was the Oncomine TCR Beta short-read assay. TCRdb reprocessed the PCR reads via MiXCR and lists one record per CDR3 protein. The table has 5,500 to 8,500 distinct CDR3 sequences, about 34% seen once. Treatment given: approximately 9-day PBMC culture with coronavirus spike peptide pools or control peptides (ViraFEST assay). Ahead of the COVID-19 pandemic (2011-2018), the CD4+ T cells of the unexposed donor were collected. These TCRs' antigens remain unknown. Material for sequencing was CD4+ T cells from blood, cultured in vitro. Every receptor here comes from a human donor in good health.

The genes are TRBV10-1 and TRBJ2-5; TRBD2 agrees at 7 bases. The CDR3 consists of 12 residues. V shed 2 bases, J shed 9 bases, and the junction held 3 bases outside the gene matches. CDR1 and CDR2 (germline): WNHNN, SYGVQD (reference sequence). The CDR3 coding sequence is TGCGCCAGCAGTGAGGGGGGGGGGGCCCAGTACTTC. The encoded protein is CASSEGGGAQYF.

V usage is TRBV2 and J usage is TRBJ2-2; D is unresolved. This CDR3 spans 14 amino acids. Germline V gives CDR1 SNHLY, CDR2 FYNNEI. Trimming left V 7 bases short and J 0 bases short, with 9 bases between. CDR3 nucleotide sequence: TGTGCCAGCAACCAGGATGCGAACACCGGGGAGCTGTTTTTT. Amino acid sequence: CASNQDANTGELFF.

The chain employs TRBV11-2 and TRBJ2-7; a weak D match, TRBD1 (5 bases). Deletions cut 0 bases from V and 2 bases from J, with 23 bases between. The length of the CDR3 is 19 residues. The germline V gene encodes CDR1 SGHAT and CDR2 FQNNGV. The CDR3 is CASSLDTVRTQVKTYEQYF. CDR3 nucleotide sequence: TGTGCCAGCAGCTTAGATACCGTTCGGACACAGGTTAAAACCTACGAGCAGTACTTC.

This clonotype was detected only a few times. Germline and junction disagree at one end, which may indicate a read error. V is TRBV7-8 and J is TRBJ1-1; TRBD1 agrees at 9 bases. The germline V gene encodes CDR1 SGHVS and CDR2 FQNEAQ. The CDR3 covers 16 residues. In DNA form, the CDR3 reads TGTACCAGCAGCTTAGTTAACAGGGGGCGGAGGACTGAAGCTTTCTTT. Its protein product is CTSSLVNRGRRTEAFF. Combining the CDR3 with reference TRBV7-8 and TRBJ1-1 gives the whole variable domain GAGVSQSPRYKVAKRGQDVALRCDPISGHVSLFWYQQALGQGPEFLTYFQNEAQLDKSGLPSDRFFAERPEGSVSTLKIQRTQQEDSAVYLCTSSLVNRGRRTEAFFGQGTRLTVV.

The chain joins TRBV6-4 to TRBJ2-1; unclear D gene. The CDR3 is 13 residues long. Trimming stripped 5 bases from V and 5 bases from J, with 10 bases between. Germline-derived CDR1 and CDR2 are MRHNA and SNTAGT. CDR3 DNA sequence: TGTGCCAGCAGTATATCCTCACACAATGAGCAGTTCTTC. Translated: CASSISSHNEQFF.

J is TRBJ1-2 and V is TRBV27, with D uncertain. Trimming stripped 8 bases from V and 6 bases from J, with 10 bases between. CDR3 length equals 11 residues. Germline values: CDR1 MNHEY, CDR2 SMNVEV (reference sequence). In DNA, the CDR3 is TGTGCCAGCGGTAGCATGAATGGCTACACCTTC. Amino acids: CASGSMNGYTF.

The genes are TRBV12-3 or TRBV12-4 and TRBJ2-7, with 11 nucleotides matching TRBD2. CDR3 length: 14 amino acids. V lost 6 bases, J lost 4 bases, and 5 bases stayed unmatched. Here the CDR3 DNA reads TGTGCCAGCAGGTCGACTAGCGGGGTTTACGAGCAGTACTTC. Encoded protein: CASRSTSGVYEQYF.

This clonotype was counted once. V is TRBV1 and J is TRBJ2-1. TRBV1 is termed a pseudogene. The CDR3 contains 16 residues. Here the CDR3 DNA reads TGCACCAGCAGCCGGCTCGGGGTCCGCTCCTACAGTGAGCAGTTCTTC. This encodes CTSSRLGVRSYSEQFF.

The chain joins TRBV6-1 to TRBJ1-5; D call uncertain. The germline V gene encodes CDR1 MNHNS and CDR2 SASEGT. The V and J ends lost 0 bases and 7 bases respectively, with 7 bases between them. The CDR3 has 13 amino acids. The CDR3: CASSEALEQPQHF. The CDR3 DNA follows: TGTGCCAGCAGTGAAGCTTTGGAGCAGCCCCAGCATTTT.

About this clonotype itself: Sequence at one end of the junction differs from germline and may be a read error. The CDR3 loop reads CASSQDRATEALF. CDR3 coding DNA: TGTGCCAGCAGCCAAGATAGGGCTACTGAAGCTCTCTTT. This chain uses TRBV14 with TRBJ1-1; D gene ambiguous. This CDR3 region has 13 residues. Germline V gene lookup returns CDR1 SGHDN and CDR2 FVKESK. Full variable domain (missing parts from reference TRBV14 and TRBJ1-1): EAGVTQFPSHSVIEKGQTVTLRCDPISGHDNLYWYRRVMGKEIKFLLHFVKESKQDESGMPNNRFLAERTGGTYSTLKVQPAELEDSGVYFCASSQDRATEALFGQGTRLTVV.

This clonotype has a handful of counts. V usage is TRBV6-5 and J usage is TRBJ2-7; the D gene is possibly TRBD1 (6 bases). CDR3 length equals 15 residues. The V gene lost 1 base and the J gene lost 3 bases, with 13 bases spanning the gap. Germline V gene sequence: CDR1 MNHEY, CDR2 SVGAGI. CDR3 nucleotide sequence: TGTGCCAGCAGTTACTTTAAGACAGGAAACTACGAGCAGTACTTC. This encodes CASSYFKTGNYEQYF.

This clonotype was seen only a few times. The CDR3 DNA is TGTGCCAGCAGAGAACTATGGACAGGGACTGGAAACACCATATATTTT. Amino acids: CASRELWTGTGNTIYF. This rearrangement joins TRBV7-9 to TRBJ1-3, with TRBD1 identical over 8 bases. Germline trimming cut 6 bases from V and 2 bases from J; bases unmatched to any gene: 9. Per germline, CDR1 SEHNR and CDR2 FQNEAQ (reference sequence). This CDR3 spans 16 amino acids.

This clonotype was picked up a small number of times. The chain has TRBV2 and TRBJ1-6, with a tentative D call TRBD1 (5 bases). Germline V CDR1 and CDR2: SNHLY, FYNNEI. The CDR3 totals 16 residues. Trimming stripped 2 bases from V and 8 bases from J, with 16 bases between. CDR3 nucleotide sequence: TGTGCCAGCAGTGAACGTGGGACCCTCAACGATTCACCCCTCCACTTT. It yields the protein CASSERGTLNDSPLHF.

V gene TRBV12-3 or TRBV12-4 combines with J gene TRBJ2-5, with unresolved D. CDR3 length equals 11 residues. Trimming took 5 bases from V and 2 from J, leaving 3 bases between them. This chain's CDR3 is CASSKQETQYF. The CDR3 bases are TGTGCCAGCAGTAAACAAGAGACCCAGTACTTC.

This chain connects TRBV19 to TRBJ1-6; the match to TRBD1 covers 7 bases. This CDR3 has 16 amino acids. J lost 5 bases, V lost 7 bases, and 11 bases had no gene match. CDR1 is LNHDA, CDR2 SQIVND, per germline (reference sequence). DNA for the CDR3: TGTGCCAGTAAACAGGGGTTTCAGTTTAATAATTCACCCCTCCACTTT. Protein product: CASKQGFQFNNSPLHF.

This clonotype showed up just a few times. The chain is built from TRBV20-1 and TRBJ2-5; D may be TRBD2 (6 bases). CDR1 and CDR2 (germline): DFQATT, SNEGSKA (reference sequence). Trimming took off 1 base at V and 5 bases at J, with 14 bases between the two ends. The CDR3 has 14 residues. The CDR3 nucleotides are TGCAGTGCTAGAGGGGGGACTGTCCTGGAGACCCAGTACTTC. Amino acids: CSARGGTVLETQYF.

With regard to this clonotype: Mismatch with germline at one junction end may stem from a read error. V is TRBV6-5 and J is TRBJ2-1, with a weak D call TRBD2 (5 bases). Per the germline V gene, CDR1 is MNHEY and CDR2 is SVGAGI. The CDR3 has 17 amino acids. CDR3 bases: TGTGCCAGCAGCTACTCCCCTCCGGACGGGATATACAATGAGCAGTTCTTC. Its protein is CASSYSPPDGIYNEQFF.

V gene TRBV7-2 combines with J gene TRBJ1-5; TRBD1 might be the D (5 bases). Trimming took off 1 base at V and 5 bases at J, with 12 bases between the two ends. CDR1 and CDR2 (germline): SGHTA, FQGNSA. The CDR3 totals 15 residues. The CDR3 spells CASSLGQGNHQPQHF. As DNA, the CDR3 is TGTGCCAGCAGCTTAGGGCAGGGTAACCATCAGCCCCAGCATTTT.

The chain links TRBV7-2 to TRBJ1-2; 9 nucleotides agree with TRBD1. V lost 3 bases to trimming and J lost 8 bases; unmatched junction nucleotides: 1. The germline gives CDR1 SGHTA, CDR2 FQGNSA. This CDR3 comprises 12 residues. Written as DNA, the CDR3 is TGTGCCAGCAGCTTCACAGGGGGCGGCTACACCTTC. Its translation: CASSFTGGGYTF.

CDR3: CAISLGSSGTEAFF. The CDR3 coding sequence is TGTGCCATCAGTCTGGGATCCAGTGGCACTGAAGCTTTCTTT. V is TRBV10-3 and J is TRBJ1-1; D remains unclear. V was clipped by 5 bases and J by 4 bases, with 14 bases between them. Germline CDR1 ENHRY, CDR2 SYGVKD. The CDR3 sequence is 14 residues long.

This clonotype occurred a few times. The V gene is TRBV4-1, the J gene TRBJ1-5, with TRBD1 identical over 7 bases. The length of the CDR3 is 15 residues. J lost 5 bases, V lost 0 bases, and 4 bases had no gene match. Germline V CDR1 and CDR2: MGHRA, YSYEKL. This chain's CDR3 is CASSQDGQGDQPQHF. CDR3 DNA sequence: TGCGCCAGCAGCCAAGACGGGCAGGGGGATCAGCCCCAGCATTTT.

This sequence joins TRBV7-8 and TRBJ1-1; TRBD1 is a possible D gene (5 bases). Germline V CDR1 and CDR2: SGHVS, FQNEAQ. The V gene lost 5 bases and the J gene lost 0 bases, with 16 bases spanning the gap. The CDR3 extends over 16 amino acids. CDR3 in DNA: TGTGCCAGCAGCCCAAGGTTGCAGGGTCTGAACACTGAAGCTTTCTTT. It is translated as CASSPRLQGLNTEAFF.

The J gene is TRBJ2-1, the V gene TRBV7-8; 9 bases match TRBD1. Germline trimming cut 1 base from V and 15 bases from J; bases unmatched to any gene: 7. CDR1 and CDR2 from the germline V gene are SGHVS and FQNEAQ. The CDR3 loop spans 13 amino acids. In DNA, the CDR3 is TGTGCCAGCAGCTTAGTTAGTGACAGGGGGTCGTTCTTC. Amino acids: CASSLVSDRGSFF.

This chain uses TRBV20-1 with TRBJ2-7; D is unresolved. The CDR3 has 13 amino acids. The germline V and J ends were trimmed by 3 bases and 6 bases, with 15 bases remaining between them. Germline CDR1 DFQATT, CDR2 SNEGSKA (reference sequence). The CDR3 protein is CSASVQQAGEQYF. The CDR3 region has the DNA TGCAGTGCTAGTGTCCAGCAAGCCGGCGAGCAGTACTTC.

The table lists this clonotype with a few counts. The CDR3 coding sequence is TGTGCCACCAGCCCCCTAGCGGGGAACACCGGGGAGCTGTTTTTT. Translating it yields CATSPLAGNTGELFF. The rearrangement joins TRBV15 to TRBJ2-2, with 8 bases that match TRBD2. Germline lookup yields CDR1 LNHNV and CDR2 YYDKDF (reference sequence). The V gene end was trimmed by 5 bases and the J gene end by 1 base; junction bases not matched to a gene: 3. This CDR3 has 15 amino acids. The full variable domain, with the rest looked up from reference TRBV15 and TRBJ2-2, is DAMVIQNPRYQVTQFGKPVTLSCSQTLNHNVMYWYQQKSSQAPKLLFHYYDKDFNNEADTPDNFQSRRPNTSFCFLDIRSPGLGDTAMYLCATSPLAGNTGELFFGEGSRLTVL.

This clonotype was observed a handful of times. The CDR3 nucleotides read TGTGCCAGTAGGGACCGTTACAATGAGCAGTTCTTC. Its protein product is CASRDRYNEQFF. This rearrangement joins TRBV19 to TRBJ2-1; D not certain. The V end was cut by 6 bases, the J end by 4 bases, with 7 bases between. In germline, CDR1 is LNHDA, CDR2 SQIVND (reference sequence). CDR3 size: 12 residues.

In regard to this clonotype: A read error may explain this, as a much larger clone is one base away. The chain is built from TRBV7-8 and TRBJ2-3; D is uncertain. The CDR3 runs 13 residues. The germline V gene encodes CDR1 SGHVS and CDR2 FQNEAQ. Trimming shortened V by 4 bases and J by 4 bases, and 9 bases separated the two germline ends. The CDR3 DNA sequence: TGTGCCAGCAGCTCGGCGCAAGCAGATACGCAGTATTTT. Its protein product is CASSSAQADTQYF.